Presented here are 11 T cell receptor beta chains from one specimen sequenced in a study of shared clonotypes between healthy human individuals. Naive-designated CD8 cells lacked CD45RO, were positively enriched for CCR7, and omitted terminally differentiated effector memory CD45RA+ cells. Profiled with immunoSEQ multiplex PCR; TCRdb holds only in-frame clones, not every one. The sample holds about 2 million clones, approximately 94% seen once. The specimen was naive CD8+ T cells sorted from blood. These receptors were taken from a man younger than 30 in good health.

The chain couples TRBV6-5 to TRBJ2-1; D not resolved. Trimming removed 2 bases from V and 0 bases from J, with 8 bases in between. Germline CDR1 MNHEY, CDR2 SVGAGI. This CDR3 spans 15 amino acids. This CDR3 reads CASSYLSTSYNEQFF. CDR3 coding DNA: TGTGCCAGCAGTTACCTGAGTACCTCCTACAATGAGCAGTTCTTC.

The J gene is TRBJ1-1, the V gene TRBV28, with D hard to call. V was trimmed by 0 bases and J by 0 bases, leaving 5 bases between them. The V gene's germline CDR1 is MDHEN and CDR2 SYDVKM. There are 14 residues in the CDR3. The CDR3 reads CASSLWSMNTEAFF. CDR3 nucleotide sequence: TGTGCCAGCAGTTTATGGTCCATGAACACTGAAGCTTTCTTT.

Here the CDR3 reads CASSQDRTSGPQETQYF. The DNA of the CDR3 is TGCGCCAGCAGCCAAGATCGGACTAGCGGGCCTCAAGAGACCCAGTACTTC. The V call is TRBV4-3, the J call TRBJ2-5; 11 nucleotides agree with TRBD2. From germline, CDR1 is LGHNA and CDR2 YSLEER. This CDR3 contains 17 residues. The V segment lost 0 bases and the J segment 2 bases; nucleotides outside the gene matches: 5.

V is TRBV9 and J is TRBJ1-2; weak D call: TRBD1 (6 bases). This CDR3 is built from 14 residues. Trimming shortened V by 0 bases and J by 3 bases, and 9 bases separated the two germline ends. Germline V gene lookup returns CDR1 SGDLS and CDR2 YYNGEE. CDR3 in DNA: TGTGCCAGCAGCGTAGGGGACACTTACTATGGCTACACCTTC. Its translation: CASSVGDTYYGYTF.

The genes are TRBV9 and TRBJ1-5, with TRBD1 as a possible D gene (5 bases). Between the trimmed V and J ends, which lost 0 bases and 10 bases, there was a span of 11 bases. CDR1 SGDLS and CDR2 YYNGEE come from the germline V gene. This CDR3 comprises 13 residues. CDR3 nucleotide sequence: TGTGCCAGCAGCGTAGGGCCGGGGACCCCCCAGCATTTT. Its translation is CASSVGPGTPQHF.

This chain connects TRBV4-3 to TRBJ2-5; TRBD1 matches at 10 bases. The V gene's germline CDR1 is LGHNA and CDR2 YSLEER. This CDR3 spans 16 amino acids. Germline trimming cut 4 bases from V and 2 bases from J; bases unmatched to any gene: 7. CDR3 bases: TGCGCCAGCAGCCGATTGACAGGGGGCGGGCAAGAGACCCAGTACTTC. Translation gives CASSRLTGGGQETQYF.

This chain connects TRBV2 to TRBJ2-3; the D gene is possibly TRBD1 (5 bases). The V gene's germline CDR1 is SNHLY and CDR2 FYNNEI. The ends were cut back, 5 bases at V and 0 bases at J, with 12 bases in the middle. CDR3 length: 15 residues. The CDR3 nucleotides read TGTGCCAGCAGTTTTACTGGGGCTAGCACAGATACGCAGTATTTT. It is translated as CASSFTGASTDTQYF.

This chain joins TRBV7-3 and TRBJ2-6; weak D call: TRBD1 (6 bases). In germline, CDR1 is SGHTA, CDR2 FQGTGA. The CDR3 covers 16 residues. V lost 5 bases, J lost 1 base, and 12 bases lay in between. Here the CDR3 reads CASSKTTGSGANVLTF. The CDR3 DNA is TGTGCCAGCAGCAAGACGACAGGATCTGGGGCCAACGTCCTGACTTTC.

The gene calls are TRBV30 and TRBJ1-1; D uncertain. The CDR3 runs to 13 residues. From germline, CDR1 is GTSNPN and CDR2 SVGIG (reference sequence). V shed 1 base and J shed 10 bases, with 16 bases lying between them. The CDR3 here is CAWSEGSGAGAFF. CDR3 nucleotide sequence: TGTGCCTGGAGTGAGGGATCGGGCGCTGGAGCTTTCTTT.

The V call is TRBV4-1, the J call TRBJ2-7; TRBD2 is a possible D gene (5 bases). The V end was cut by 1 base, the J end by 0 bases, with 10 bases between. This CDR3 has 15 amino acids. From germline, CDR1 is MGHRA and CDR2 YSYEKL. CDR3 sequence: CASSQGGQSSYEQYF. DNA for the CDR3: TGCGCCAGCAGCCAAGGAGGGCAGAGCTCCTACGAGCAGTACTTC.

This chain joins TRBV9 and TRBJ2-2; D is uncertain. The length of the CDR3 is 17 residues. V was clipped by 2 bases and J by 0 bases, with 14 bases between them. Germline V gene lookup returns CDR1 SGDLS and CDR2 YYNGEE. In DNA form, the CDR3 reads TGTGCCAGCAGCGTGTCTATTAGTGGTACGAACACCGGGGAGCTGTTTTTT. Translating gives CASSVSISGTNTGELFF.